This T cell receptor beta chain was observed in a study of regulatory T cells in long-lasting Graves disease. Study outcomes and limitations: Whereas 966 public clonotypes were shared by new patients, persistent patients shared more, at some 2,900.

Building of the TCR beta libraries involved iRepertoire HTBI primers and Arm-PCR of CDR3 regions. Each CDR3 protein gets one entry after TCRdb re-called the multiplex PCR reads with MiXCR. The data hold 400,000 to 450,000 distinct CDR3 sequences, with 15% to 20% observed a single time. Regarding time point: newly diagnosed GD, antithyroid drugs for less than 3 months. Generation of the TCR library employed RNA extracted from PBMCs. Notes on this clonotype: Its antigen is unknown.

The data were also submitted as part of a second study, on T cells in Graves' hyperthyroidism and ophthalmopathy.

Source: peripheral blood mononuclear cells (PBMCs), taken at new diagnosis, from a patient treated with antithyroid drugs. The receptor was derived from a woman in her 30s with Graves disease.

The CDR3 protein is CASSFQWNYNEQFF. The CDR3 DNA reads as TGTGCCAGCAGTTTCCAGTGGAACTACAATGAGCAGTTCTTC. V and J are TRBV6-5 and TRBJ2-1; D is ambiguous. The CDR3 has 14 amino acids. V shed 4 bases and J shed 3 bases, with 10 bases lying between them. Germline V gene data show CDR1 as MNHEY and CDR2 as SVGAGI.